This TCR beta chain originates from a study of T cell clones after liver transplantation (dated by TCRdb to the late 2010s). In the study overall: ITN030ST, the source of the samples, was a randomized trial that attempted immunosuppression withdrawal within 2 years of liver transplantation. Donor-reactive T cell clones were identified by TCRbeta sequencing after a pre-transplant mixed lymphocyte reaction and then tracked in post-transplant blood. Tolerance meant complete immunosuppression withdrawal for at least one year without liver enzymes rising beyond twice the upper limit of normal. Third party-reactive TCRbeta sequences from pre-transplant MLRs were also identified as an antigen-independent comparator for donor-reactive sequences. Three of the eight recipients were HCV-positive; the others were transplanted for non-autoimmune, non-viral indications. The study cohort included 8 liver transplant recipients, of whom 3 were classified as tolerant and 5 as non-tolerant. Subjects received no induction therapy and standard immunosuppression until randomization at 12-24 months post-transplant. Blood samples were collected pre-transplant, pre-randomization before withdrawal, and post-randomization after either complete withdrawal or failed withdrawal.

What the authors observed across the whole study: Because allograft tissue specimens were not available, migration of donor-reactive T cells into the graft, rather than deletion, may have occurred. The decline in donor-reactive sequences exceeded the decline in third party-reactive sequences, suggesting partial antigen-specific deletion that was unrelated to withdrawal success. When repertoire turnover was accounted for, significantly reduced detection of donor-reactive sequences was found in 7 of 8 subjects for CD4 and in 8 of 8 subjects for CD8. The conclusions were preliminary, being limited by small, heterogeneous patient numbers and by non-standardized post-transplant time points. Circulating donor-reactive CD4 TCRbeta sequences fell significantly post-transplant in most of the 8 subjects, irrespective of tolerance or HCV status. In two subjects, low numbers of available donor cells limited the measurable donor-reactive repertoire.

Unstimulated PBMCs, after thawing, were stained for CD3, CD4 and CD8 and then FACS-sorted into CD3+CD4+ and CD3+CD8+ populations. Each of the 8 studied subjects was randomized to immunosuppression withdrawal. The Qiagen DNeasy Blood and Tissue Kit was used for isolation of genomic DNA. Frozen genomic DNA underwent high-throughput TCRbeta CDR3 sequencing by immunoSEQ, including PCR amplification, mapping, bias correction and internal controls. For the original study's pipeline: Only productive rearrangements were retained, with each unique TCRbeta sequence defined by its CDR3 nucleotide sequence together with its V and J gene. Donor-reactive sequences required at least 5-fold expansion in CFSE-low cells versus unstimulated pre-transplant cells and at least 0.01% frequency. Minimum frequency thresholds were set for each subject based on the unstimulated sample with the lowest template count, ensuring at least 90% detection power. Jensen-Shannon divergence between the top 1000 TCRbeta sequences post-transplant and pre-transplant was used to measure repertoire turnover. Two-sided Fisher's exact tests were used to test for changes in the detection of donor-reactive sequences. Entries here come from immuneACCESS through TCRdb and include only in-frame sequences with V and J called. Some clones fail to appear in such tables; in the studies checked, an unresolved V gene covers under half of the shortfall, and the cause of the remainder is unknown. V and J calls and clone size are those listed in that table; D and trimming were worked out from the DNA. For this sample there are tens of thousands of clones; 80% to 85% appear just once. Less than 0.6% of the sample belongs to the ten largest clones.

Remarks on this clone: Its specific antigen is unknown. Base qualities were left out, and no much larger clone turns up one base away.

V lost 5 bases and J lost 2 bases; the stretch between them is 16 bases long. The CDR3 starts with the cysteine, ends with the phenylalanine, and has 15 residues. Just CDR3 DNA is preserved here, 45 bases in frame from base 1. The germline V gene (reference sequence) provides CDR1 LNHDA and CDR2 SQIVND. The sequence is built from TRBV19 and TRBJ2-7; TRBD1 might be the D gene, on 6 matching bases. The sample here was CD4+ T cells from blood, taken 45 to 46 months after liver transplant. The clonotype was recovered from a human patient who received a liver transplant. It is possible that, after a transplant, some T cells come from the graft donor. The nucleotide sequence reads TGTGCCAGTAGTGACCTCAGGGGTGCAACCTACGAGCAGTACTTC. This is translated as CASSDLRGATYEQYF. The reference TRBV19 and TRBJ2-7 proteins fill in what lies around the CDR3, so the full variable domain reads DGGITQSPKYLFRKEGQNVTLSCEQNLNHDAMYWYRQDPGQGLRLIYYSQIVNDFQKGDIAEGYSVSREKKESFPLTVTSAQKNPTAFYLCASSDLRGATYEQYFGPGTRLTVT.